A selection of T cell receptor beta chains follows, all from one sample in a study of T-cell reconstitution after alpha-beta-depleted transplantation in children. TCRdb re-called the PCR reads with MiXCR, one entry per CDR3 protein. The data hold approximately 400,000 distinct CDR3 sequences, with about a tenth observed a single time. The sequences come from PBMCs from the stem cell graft donor, collected from the stem cell graft. The receptors shown here come from a human donor who donated a stem cell graft to a child with acute myeloid leukemia. Both conserved end residues are part of each CDR3. D genes are given only for firm matches. Clone size appears in some rows only: once, few, many, or a class for an expanded clone.

. | TRBD1 | TRBJ2-7 | 16 | TRBV6-5 | CASSYSGQGRSYEQYF
. | TRBD2 | TRBJ2-5 | 15 | TRBV14 | CASSQGTSGSETQYF
few | TRBD2 | TRBJ2-7 | 14 | TRBV12-3/TRBV12-4 | CASASSGSLYEQYF
many | . | TRBJ2-5 | 13 | TRBV10-2 | CASSVSQQQTQYF
few | . | TRBJ2-5 | 14 | TRBV6-1 | CASSEYGTQETQYF
. | TRBD1 | TRBJ2-7 | 17 | TRBV4-3 | CASSQGIGQGGVYEQYF
few | TRBD2 | TRBJ2-1 | 17 | TRBV12-5 | CASGFSRGTSVGNEQFF
few | . | TRBJ1-1 | 17 | TRBV5-1 | CASSLPQTDTWNTEAFF
many | . | TRBJ1-2 | 14 | TRBV27 | CASRRPGGGYGYTF
few | . | TRBJ2-7 | 15 | TRBV6-1 | CAGSLGGWSSYEQYF
many | . | TRBJ2-3 | 14 | TRBV20-1 | CSATTQFPTDTQYF
. | . | TRBJ2-5 | 17 | TRBV7-2 | CASSSSTWALREETQYF
. | . | TRBJ2-7 | 15 | TRBV7-2 | CASSLRPGLSYEQYF
many | . | TRBJ2-6 | 15 | TRBV7-8 | CASSLRASGANVLTF
many | TRBD2 | TRBJ2-3 | 16 | TRBV9 | CASSVDPAGEPDTQYF
few | TRBD2 | TRBJ2-5 | 12 | TRBV20-1 | CSATGGGATQYF
many | . | TRBJ1-5 | 13 | TRBV3-1 | CASSQGGVQPQHF
few | . | TRBJ2-2 | 12 | TRBV20-1 | CSASGNTGELFF
. | TRBD2 | TRBJ2-2 | 18 | TRBV4-3 | CASSQDPGLAGGRWELFF
few | . | TRBJ1-4 | 14 | TRBV5-1 | CASSSGSVGEKLFF
. | . | TRBJ1-1 | 12 | TRBV12-3/TRBV12-4 | CASSRTSTEAFF
few | . | TRBJ2-7 | 15 | TRBV7-2 | CASSPQRARSYEQYF
. | TRBD1 | TRBJ1-6 | 14 | TRBV12-3/TRBV12-4 | CASSLGDSSSPLHF
. | TRBD1 | TRBJ2-3 | 16 | TRBV10-3 | CAISESQGAGPDTQYF
. | . | TRBJ2-5 | 16 | TRBV10-3 | CAISESASALGETQYF
few | . | TRBJ1-1 | 14 | TRBV12-5 | CASGRGFESTEAFF
few | TRBD2 | TRBJ2-1 | 12 | TRBV5-1 | CASSSGGDEQFF
. | TRBD1 | TRBJ2-1 | 15 | TRBV7-8 | CASSLDGTEYNEQFF
many | TRBD1 | TRBJ2-1 | 15 | TRBV11-2 | CASSPQGAFYNEQFF
few | . | TRBJ1-3 | 15 | TRBV28 | CASSSLLQGGNTIYF
. | . | TRBJ2-5 | 14 | TRBV4-1 | CASSQVTRQETQYF
many | TRBD2 | TRBJ2-7 | 16 | TRBV6-6 | CASSYRSGASTYEQYF
few | TRBD1 | TRBJ2-5 | 16 | TRBV12-3/TRBV12-4 | CASSDSDRGGQETQYF
. | . | TRBJ2-1 | 15 | TRBV12-5 | CASGLVGVGVGEQFF
. | TRBD2 | TRBJ2-1 | 15 | TRBV7-9 | CASSLRASGRDEQFF
many | . | TRBJ1-1 | 11 | TRBV29-1 | CSVAPNTEAFF
. | . | TRBJ1-5 | 16 | TRBV6-1 | CATRSGQLSRNQPQHF
few | . | TRBJ1-6 | 13 | TRBV6-6 | CASSLTLGSPLHF
. | . | TRBJ2-3 | 14 | TRBV7-9 | CASSLVSGADTQYF
many | TRBD2 | TRBJ2-3 | 16 | TRBV27 | CASTLTSRASTDTQYF
few | TRBD1 | TRBJ2-7 | 16 | TRBV11-2 | CASSLPGQGIFDEQYF
few | . | TRBJ2-2 | 15 | TRBV5-1 | CASSFQGGTTGELFF
. | . | TRBJ1-1 | 14 | TRBV5-1 | CASSLAAGGSEAFF
. | . | TRBJ2-5 | 16 | TRBV11-2 | CASSLGHRQVQETQYF
. | TRBD2 | TRBJ2-3 | 14 | TRBV10-2 | CASTSAGGSDTQYF
many | TRBD2 | TRBJ2-3 | 17 | TRBV13 | CASSLRSSGMSTDTQYF
many | TRBD2 | TRBJ2-1 | 15 | TRBV2 | CASRLLAGRYNEQFF
many | . | TRBJ1-2 | 12 | TRBV7-2 | CASSSVPFGYTF
few | TRBD1 | TRBJ1-1 | 18 | TRBV4-1 | CASSHYQGAPILDTEAFF
few | . | TRBJ1-2 | 15 | TRBV6-1 | CASSGAYREGLGYTF